This T cell receptor beta chain was identified in a study of blood T cell repertoires in COVID-19. About this clone: The sample contains more than one DNA sequence encoding this CDR3.

The data were produced by immunoSEQ multiplex PCR, yet TCRdb's version contains in-frame clones alone and is incomplete. The sample has approximately 300,000 clones, about 90% seen once. Sequences were obtained from peripheral blood. This clonotype was sampled from a woman between 35 and 50 years old with acute or convalescent COVID-19.

CDR3: CASSAPTGFGTEAFF. The CDR3 DNA reads as TGTGCCAGCAGCGCCCCGACAGGATTCGGCACTGAAGCTTTCTTT. The rearrangement joins TRBV9 to TRBJ1-1, with a weak D call TRBD1 (6 bases). The CDR3 covers 15 residues. The V gene lost 3 bases and the J gene lost 4 bases, with 16 bases spanning the gap. Germline V gene sequence: CDR1 SGDLS, CDR2 YYNGEE.